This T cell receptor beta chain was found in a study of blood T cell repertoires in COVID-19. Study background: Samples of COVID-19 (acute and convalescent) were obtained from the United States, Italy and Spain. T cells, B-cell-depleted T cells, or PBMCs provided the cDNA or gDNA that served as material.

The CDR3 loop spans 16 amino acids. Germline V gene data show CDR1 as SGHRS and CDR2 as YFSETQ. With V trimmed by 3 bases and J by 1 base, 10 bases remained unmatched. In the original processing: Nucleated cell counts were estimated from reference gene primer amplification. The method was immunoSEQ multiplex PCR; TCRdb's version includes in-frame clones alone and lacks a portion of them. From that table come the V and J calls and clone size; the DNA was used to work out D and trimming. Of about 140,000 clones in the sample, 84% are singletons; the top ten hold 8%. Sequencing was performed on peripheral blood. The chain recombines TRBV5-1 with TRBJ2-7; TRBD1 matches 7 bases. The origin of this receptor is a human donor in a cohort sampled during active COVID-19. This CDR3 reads CASSSGTVDSSYEQYF. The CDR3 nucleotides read TGCGCCAGCAGCTCCGGGACAGTCGATAGTTCCTACGAGCAGTACTTC. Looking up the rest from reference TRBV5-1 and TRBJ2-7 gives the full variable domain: KAGVTQTPRYLIKTRGQQVTLSCSPISGHRSVSWYQQTPGQGLQFLFEYFSETQRNKGNFPGRFSGRQFSNSRSEMNVSTLELGDSALYLCASSSGTVDSSYEQYFGPGTRLTVT.